What follows describes a single T cell receptor beta chain. This clonotype was seen repeatedly, ten times or more. Its specific antigen is unknown. No much larger clone exists at a distance of one base, and base qualities are not known. Naive CD8 T cell libraries were made from 20,000 to 1,000,000 sorted cells using 10%, 30% or 50% of purified RNA. Naive CD8 T cells were FACS-sorted as CD8+CD4-CCR7+CD45RA+ on a BD FACSAria II into RLT Plus buffer. More than 8 TCR copies' worth of Jurkat RNA were spiked into roughly 17,000-1,100,000 naive CD8 T cell samples to test detection sensitivity. Enrichment of CD8 T cells was done with RosetteSep CD8+ T Cell Enrichment Cocktail plus Ficoll-Paque, and ACK red cell lysis came afterward. The record originates from a study of molecular identifiers for immune sequencing clone quantification (dated by TCRdb to the late 2010s). Notes on the research overall: For a replicate experiment, RNA from 20,000 or 100,000 naive CD8 T cells was divided into five aliquots, and four of the five aliquots were sequenced. CD8 T cells were used in a methods study to benchmark molecular-identifier clustering-based TCR repertoire sequencing (MIDCIRS) and TCR RNA copy counting. Study-level results and caveats: Highly expanded clone sizes could be underestimated if identical TCR molecules share a barcode. Modeling estimated roughly 3.2 recovered TCR RNA copies per cell, compared with about 9.8 by digital PCR, which implies about 30% capture efficiency. A single cell's worth of spiked-in Jurkat TCR RNA was reported detectable even among 850,000 to 1,000,000 naive CD8 T cells. In CMV-specific effector cells, over 97% of molecules were held by clones above 20 RNA copies, whereas under 1% of molecules were held by such clones in naive cells. When barcode sub-clustering was left out, chimeric consensus sequences inflated TCR diversity, with chimeras reaching as high as 47%. The naive libraries included spiked-in Jurkat TCR RNA (10 copies' worth), and this RNA is not part of the donor repertoire.

Libraries were prepared through PCR. Sequencing instrument: Illumina HiSeq 4000. Bulk TCR libraries were generated as previously described, with the TCR primers listed in Table S5 used. Purification of total RNA was performed with the Qiagen AllPrep DNA/RNA kit. Before analysis, reads from multiple sequencing runs of one library were combined. In the authors' own workflow: Reads were retained only if their TCR constant sequence matched exactly, and those retained reads were trimmed to 150 nt and grouped according to their 12-nt molecular barcodes. Reads within each barcode group were sub-clustered using a 15% Levenshtein threshold, and quality-weighted consensus sequences were constructed for each RNA molecule. Non-functional sequences were excluded, and lower-count sequences lying one edit away from another sequence were also excluded. Based on a fit of two negative binomial distributions, barcode sub-clusters having less than 20% of the maximum read count were discarded. TCRdb trimmed public reads at Q25 via fastp, called clones via MiXCR and kept in-frame beta chains. Every CDR3 protein is listed once, alongside the most common genes and DNA of its rows. TCRdb's processing, not the authors' own work, is the source of the V and J calls. The sample yields 55,000 to 75,000 distinct CDR3 sequences; about 18% were counted once. The leading ten clones occupy roughly 1.6% of the sample.

V lost 0 bases and J lost 0 bases; the stretch between them is 13 bases long. There are 16 amino acids in the CDR3, from cysteine to phenylalanine inclusive. Just CDR3 DNA is preserved here, 48 bases in frame from base 1. The germline V gene specifies SQVTM as CDR1 and ANQGSEA as CDR2. The rearrangement joined TRBV29-1 to TRBJ2-3; no confident D gene assignment can be made. The source material was naive CD8+ T cells from blood, with Jurkat cell RNA spiked in. In the paper's terms, the cell subset or site label means: FACS-sorted CD8+CD4-CCR7+CD45RA+ naive T cells. The clonotype originates from a human donor in good health. Some libraries in this study had Jurkat cell RNA spiked in. The CDR3 protein is CSVEEVTGTSTDTQYF. Here is the DNA: TGCAGCGTTGAAGAGGTTACCGGTACTAGCACAGATACGCAGTATTTT.